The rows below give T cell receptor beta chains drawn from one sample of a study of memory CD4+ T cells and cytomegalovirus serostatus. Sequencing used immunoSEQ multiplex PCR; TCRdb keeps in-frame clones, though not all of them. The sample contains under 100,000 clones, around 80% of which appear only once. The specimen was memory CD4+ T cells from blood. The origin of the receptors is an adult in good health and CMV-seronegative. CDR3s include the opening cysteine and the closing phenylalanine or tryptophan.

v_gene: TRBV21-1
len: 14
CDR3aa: CASSKETRWGPQHF

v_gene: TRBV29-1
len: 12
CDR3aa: CSVETESYEQYF

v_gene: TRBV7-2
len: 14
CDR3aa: CASSRGRANYGYTF

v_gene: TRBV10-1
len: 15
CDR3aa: CASRREGARRYGYTF

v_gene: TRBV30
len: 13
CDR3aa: CASTGTGAHALHF

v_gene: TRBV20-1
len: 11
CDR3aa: CSAGAGNEQYF

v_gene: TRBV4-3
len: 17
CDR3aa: CASSLGGTGGEVSGYTF

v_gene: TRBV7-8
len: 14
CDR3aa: CASSLQGADTEAFF

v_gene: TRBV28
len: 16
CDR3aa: CASSSIGTINNDEQFF

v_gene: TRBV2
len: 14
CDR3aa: CASSTTGAAYEQYF

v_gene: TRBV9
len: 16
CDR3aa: CASSVGGGGFPYGYTF

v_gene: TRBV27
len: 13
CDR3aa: CASTLVGTDTQYF

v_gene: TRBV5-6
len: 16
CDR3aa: CASSLVASGGTGELFF

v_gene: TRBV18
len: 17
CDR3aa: CASSPQNRGLDTGELFF

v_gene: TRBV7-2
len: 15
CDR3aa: CASSLGPGGRTEAFF

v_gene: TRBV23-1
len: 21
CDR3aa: CASSHLGGLGQGVTSNQPQHF

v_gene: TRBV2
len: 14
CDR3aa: CASRVPVTGEKLFF

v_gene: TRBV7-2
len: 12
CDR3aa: CASSTTGYGYTF

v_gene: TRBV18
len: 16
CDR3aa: CASSLRQGDGNTEAFF

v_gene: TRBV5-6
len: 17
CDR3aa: CASSLRGRSALSTEAFF

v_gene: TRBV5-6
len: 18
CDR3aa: CASSQRQGRSSYNSPLHF

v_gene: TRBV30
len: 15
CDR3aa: CAWRSTSGVFNEQFF